This T cell receptor beta chain appears in the sequencing data of a study of blood T cells in healthy people across ages. PCR was performed a second time for about 7 to 11 cycles using a sample-barcoded 5' primer and a J-beta primer mix. TCRdb re-called the 5' RACE reads through MiXCR, storing one row per CDR3 protein. This table has fewer than 650,000 distinct CDR3 sequences, over 25% appearing once. V gave up 3 bases and J gave up 0 bases, with 21 bases separating them. Germline assignment: CDR1 KGHSH and CDR2 LQKENI. This CDR3 is 19 amino acids long. The sample also formed part of further work on T cells of mothers and their children.

The V and J genes are TRBV18 and TRBJ1-3, with D tentatively TRBD1 (5 bases). The sample comprised blood. The TCR comes from a boy aged 2 to 10 in good health. The CDR3 loop is CASSPPGRPVASSGNTIYF. The DNA for the CDR3 is TGTGCCAGCTCACCGCCGGGACGCCCTGTTGCTAGCTCTGGAAACACCATATATTTT.